This is a list of T cell receptor beta chains from one sample in a study of blood T cell repertoires in COVID-19. Only in-frame clones appear in the TCRdb table, and some are missing; sequencing was by immunoSEQ multiplex PCR. Of some 450,000 clones detected, about 91% appear once; the ten largest clones hold about 12%. The sample consisted of peripheral blood. These receptor sequences come from a woman aged 45-59 years with COVID-19, enrolled during active disease. The CDR3 runs from the conserved cysteine through the conserved F or W. A D gene is named only where the DNA matches it firmly. Clone size is given for some rows only: seen once, a few or many times, or a class if the clone is expanded.

j_gene	d_gene	abundance	v_gene	CDR3nt	CDR3aa
TRBJ2-4	.	.	TRBV29-1	TGCAGCGTTTCTCTAGCCAAAAACATTCAGTACTTC	CSVSLAKNIQYF
TRBJ1-5	.	.	TRBV28	TGTGCCAGCAGTAACCTCACAAGCAATCAGCCCCAGCATTTT	CASSNLTSNQPQHF
TRBJ1-3	TRBD1	.	TRBV4-1	TGCGCCAGCAGCCAAGGACAGGGGGCGCAAGGAAACACCATATATTTT	CASSQGQGAQGNTIYF
TRBJ1-2	TRBD1	.	TRBV18	TGTGCCAGCTCACCAGTAGGACAGGGGACTAACTATGGCTACACCTTC	CASSPVGQGTNYGYTF
TRBJ1-3	.	.	TRBV5-6	TGTGCCAGCAGCTCACTCTACAGGAGCCCGTACTCTGGAAACACCATATATTTT	CASSSLYRSPYSGNTIYF
TRBJ2-3	.	.	TRBV30	TGTGCCTGGGGGTCGGATACGCAGTATTTT	CAWGSDTQYF
TRBJ2-5	TRBD2	.	TRBV5-1	TGCGCCAGCAGCTTGACCGGACTAGTGCAAGAGACCCAGTACTTC	CASSLTGLVQETQYF
TRBJ1-2	TRBD1	.	TRBV6-5	TGTGCCAGCACGGGACAGGGAAATGGCTACACCTTC	CASTGQGNGYTF
TRBJ1-1	.	.	TRBV19	TGTGCCAGTAGTCCCCGGGGGATCAACACTGAAGCTTTCTTT	CASSPRGINTEAFF
TRBJ1-1	.	.	TRBV5-1	TGCGCCAGCAGCTTTCTGGGCGCACGCACTGAAGCTTTCTTT	CASSFLGARTEAFF
TRBJ2-7	.	.	TRBV13	TGTGCCAGCAGCTTAGGCCAGTCTAGATACGAGCAGTACTTC	CASSLGQSRYEQYF
TRBJ2-7	TRBD2	.	TRBV5-4	TGTGCCAGCAGCTTATCCGGGACTAGCGGATCGCGTTACTTC	CASSLSGTSGSRYF
TRBJ2-5	TRBD2	.	TRBV10-3	TGTGCCATCAGTCCCACCGGGACTAGCGGAGGGACCCAGTACTTC	CAISPTGTSGGTQYF
TRBJ1-2	.	.	TRBV15	TGTGCCACCAGCGGTTTTTTAGAAGGGCGGGATTATGGCTACACCTTC	CATSGFLEGRDYGYTF
TRBJ1-6	TRBD1	.	TRBV30	TGTGCCTGGAGTGTTGGGACAGGTTTTATGAGCTCCTATAATTCACCCCTCCACTTT	CAWSVGTGFMSSYNSPLHF
TRBJ1-1	.	.	TRBV14	TGTGCCAGCAGCCAAATAAGGGGGACTGAAGCTTTCTTT	CASSQIRGTEAFF
TRBJ1-2	TRBD1	.	TRBV6-5	TGTGCCAGCAGTCGCGACAGGGCCGACTATGGCTACACCTTC	CASSRDRADYGYTF
TRBJ1-5	.	few	TRBV11-2	TGTGCCAGCAGCTCGACAGTCAATCAGCCCCAGCATTTT	CASSSTVNQPQHF
TRBJ2-3	.	.	TRBV10-1	TGCGCCAGCAGTGAGTCTGGAGCAGATACGCAGTATTTT	CASSESGADTQYF
TRBJ1-5	.	.	TRBV19	TGTGCCAGTAGTCCAGGGATGAGTCAGCCCCAGCATTTT	CASSPGMSQPQHF
TRBJ2-1	TRBD2	.	TRBV7-2	TGTGCCAGCAGCCCCCTGGGCGGGGGGCGGAATGAGCAGTTCTTC	CASSPLGGGRNEQFF
TRBJ2-3	.	once	TRBV6-5	TGTGCCAGCCACAGGGCCGGGAATACGCAGTATTTT	CASHRAGNTQYF
TRBJ1-5	.	.	TRBV19	TGTGCCAGTAGCTCTCTGAGCTCCCTCAATAGCAATCAGCCCCAGCATTTT	CASSSLSSLNSNQPQHF
TRBJ1-1	TRBD1	.	TRBV6-5	TGTGCCATTCGGACAGGGCCGGGGTACACTGAAGCTTTCTTT	CAIRTGPGYTEAFF
TRBJ1-2	.	.	TRBV5-1	TGCGCCAGTAAAGCTTTGATAAGACTACTCTACACCTTC	CASKALIRLLYTF
TRBJ2-7	.	.	TRBV10-3	TGTGCCATCAGTGATCGAGGTGGCACCGGTAACGAGCAGTACTTC	CAISDRGGTGNEQYF
TRBJ1-1	.	.	TRBV5-1	TGCGCCAGCAGCTCGGCGGACAGTGGCGGAACTGAAGCTTTCTTT	CASSSADSGGTEAFF
TRBJ2-7	TRBD2	.	TRBV18	TGTGCCAGCTCAATTTCCGGGACTACCTACGAGCAGTACTTC	CASSISGTTYEQYF
TRBJ1-1	.	.	TRBV7-9	TGTGCCAGCAGCTTTGGACATAACACTGAAGCTTTCTTT	CASSFGHNTEAFF
TRBJ1-3	TRBD1	.	TRBV18	TGTGCCAGCTCTCAGAGGACAGGCTACTCTGGAAACACCATATATTTT	CASSQRTGYSGNTIYF
TRBJ1-5	.	.	TRBV5-8	TGTGCCAGCAGCTTATACGGGAATCAGCCCCAGCATTTT	CASSLYGNQPQHF
TRBJ1-2	TRBD1	.	TRBV19	TGTGCCAGTAGTAGGGACAGGGCCAACTATGGCTACACCTTC	CASSRDRANYGYTF
TRBJ1-2	TRBD1	.	TRBV29-1	TGCAGCGTTGAAGCCCGACAGGGGGCCTACTATGGCTACACCTTC	CSVEARQGAYYGYTF
TRBJ1-4	.	.	TRBV7-9	TGTGCCAGCAGCTTAGGGGGAGGGGAAGATGAAAAACTGTTTTTT	CASSLGGGEDEKLFF
TRBJ1-3	.	.	TRBV5-4	TGTGCCAGCAGCTTGGACAGGGCCGGAGACACCATATATTTT	CASSLDRAGDTIYF
TRBJ2-7	.	.	TRBV7-8	TGTGCCAGCAGCCCAGTTAACTCCTACGAGCAGTACTTC	CASSPVNSYEQYF
TRBJ1-5	TRBD1	.	TRBV19	TGTGCCAGTAGTACACAGAGACAGGGTAGCAATCAGCCCCAGCATTTT	CASSTQRQGSNQPQHF
TRBJ1-5	.	.	TRBV2	TGTGCCAGCAGTATACGGGACTCCCAGGGACCCCAGCATTTT	CASSIRDSQGPQHF
TRBJ1-2	TRBD1	.	TRBV5-4	TGTGCCAGCAGCGGGACAGGGTCTAACTATGGCTACACCTTC	CASSGTGSNYGYTF
TRBJ2-5	.	.	TRBV5-4	TGTGCCAGCAGCGGGGCCAGGGCCGGGGAGACCCAGTACTTC	CASSGARAGETQYF
TRBJ1-1	.	.	TRBV6-5	TGTGCCAGCAGGGGGGACACCCCGGGGAAAGCTTTCTTT	CASRGDTPGKAFF
TRBJ2-1	TRBD1	.	TRBV9	TGTGCCAGCAGCGTGCCAGGGGGTGTCAATGAGCAGTTCTTC	CASSVPGGVNEQFF
TRBJ2-7	TRBD1	few	TRBV3-1/TRBV3-2	TGTGCCAGCAGTCCCGACAGGGGCCGCGAGCAGTACTTC	CASSPDRGREQYF
TRBJ2-6	TRBD1	.	TRBV5-1	TGCGCCAGCACCCAGGGGGCGCTGGGCGGGGCCAACGTCCTGACTTTC	CASTQGALGGANVLTF
TRBJ1-4	.	.	TRBV19	TGTGCCAGTAGTGAAAGACCTGGGTGGGGCACTAATGAAAAACTGTTTTTT	CASSERPGWGTNEKLFF
TRBJ1-2	TRBD1	.	TRBV6-5	TGTGCCAGCAGTTACAGGGGGCGAAGGGGCGGCTACACCTTC	CASSYRGRRGGYTF
TRBJ1-2	.	.	TRBV25-1	TGTGCCAGCAGTGAATTCGGAATGGGGCAGCCACTTAACTATGGCTACACCTTC	CASSEFGMGQPLNYGYTF
TRBJ1-1	.	.	TRBV4-1	TGCGCCAGCAGCCTTTTGACAACGGCGAACACTGAAGCTTTCTTT	CASSLLTTANTEAFF
TRBJ2-3	TRBD2	.	TRBV5-1	TGCGCCAGCAGCTCCGGACTAGCCGAACATACGCAGTATTTT	CASSSGLAEHTQYF
TRBJ1-4	.	.	TRBV27	TGTGCCACCCGAGGGCGGGTCAATGAAAAACTGTTTTTT	CATRGRVNEKLFF
TRBJ1-1	TRBD1	.	TRBV7-9	TGTGCCAGCAGCCATCTACCGGGACAGGGAGACGGCACTGAAGCTTTCTTT	CASSHLPGQGDGTEAFF
TRBJ1-6	TRBD1	.	TRBV28	TGTGCCAGCAGTTCAGGGGGAATCCTCCACTTT	CASSSGGILHF
TRBJ1-2	.	.	TRBV20-1	TGCAGTGCCCCCCTCTATGGCTACACCTTC	CSAPLYGYTF
TRBJ1-5	TRBD1	few	TRBV30	TGTGCCTGGAGTAACTCCGTCGGACAGGGGGAAAGTCAGCCCCAGCATTTT	CAWSNSVGQGESQPQHF
TRBJ1-2	TRBD1	once	TRBV18	TGTGCCAGCTCACCATTCTTACAGGGGGAGTTGGAAGGCTACACCTTC	CASSPFLQGELEGYTF
TRBJ2-1	TRBD2	.	TRBV11-2	TGTGCCAGCAGCTTAGAGCGGGGGGCGGGTGCTGAGCAGTTCTTC	CASSLERGAGAEQFF
TRBJ2-5	TRBD2	.	TRBV19	TGTGCCAGTAGCCCCAGCGGGAGAGAGACCCAGTACTTC	CASSPSGRETQYF
TRBJ2-7	TRBD2	once	TRBV11-2	TGTGCCAGCAGCCCAAACCCTAGCGGGGGGTTCGAGCAGTACTTC	CASSPNPSGGFEQYF
TRBJ1-1	.	.	TRBV5-1	TGCGCCAGCAGCTTGGCCCGGCAGGGGAGGGCGGACACTGAAGCTTTCTTT	CASSLARQGRADTEAFF
TRBJ2-5	.	once	TRBV5-8	TGTGCCAGCAGCCCCGGGGGTACAGAGACCCAGTACTTC	CASSPGGTETQYF